Below, 29 T cell receptor beta chains from the same sample are listed, as sequenced in a study of long-term antiretroviral therapy in people with HIV. With survey level as its setting, the immunoSEQ assay was v3.0. Libraries were prepared by immunoSEQ multiplex PCR; TCRdb keeps only in-frame clonotypes and omits some of them. The repertoire has some 31,000 clones, about 96% of them found once; the top ten carry roughly 8%. The sequences come from unsorted PBMCs, collected 5.3 years after starting antiretroviral therapy. The origin of the receptors is a man aged 30 to 45 with HIV.

There are a few counts of this clone. V is TRBV5-5 and J is TRBJ2-5; 7 bases fit TRBD2. This CDR3 is built from 14 residues. CDR1 and CDR2 (germline): SGHKS, YYEKEE (reference sequence). The V segment lost 6 bases and the J segment 5 bases; nucleotides outside the gene matches: 10. CDR3 DNA sequence: TGTGCCAGCACCGTAGTGGGGGGAGGGGAGACCCAGTACTTC. Translation gives CASTVVGGGETQYF.

The chain has TRBV6-6 and TRBJ1-2; D remains unclear. CDR3 size: 14 residues. The V gene's germline CDR1 is MNHNY and CDR2 SVGAGI (reference sequence). V lost 0 bases and J 2 bases, leaving 7 bases between the germline ends. The CDR3 loop reads CASSYSGQNYGYTF. The CDR3 DNA follows: TGTGCCAGCAGTTACTCGGGCCAGAACTATGGCTACACCTTC.

V gene TRBV21-1 combines with J gene TRBJ2-7; the table names TRBD1, a call not compared with the DNA. TRBV21-1 is a documented pseudogene. CDR3 length: 16 residues. CDR3 DNA: TGTGCCAGCACCCTCCTAGGACAGGGGAAGTTCCACGAGCAGTACTTC. This codes for CASTLLGQGKFHEQYF.

The J gene is TRBJ1-2, the V gene TRBV10-2, with D unresolved. CDR3 length equals 14 residues. Germline V CDR1 and CDR2: WSHSY, SAAADI. V lost 7 bases, J lost 1 base, and 13 bases lay in between. The CDR3 DNA is TGCGCCAGCAATGTCGCAGACATTAACTATGGCTACACCTTC. Its translation is CASNVADINYGYTF.

The J gene is TRBJ1-5, the V gene TRBV6-1, with D possibly TRBD1 on 6 matching bases. The V gene's germline CDR1 is MNHNS and CDR2 SASEGT. Trimming took 7 bases from V and 1 from J, leaving 11 bases between them. The length of the CDR3 is 14 residues. The CDR3 loop is CASKAGESNQPQHF. The CDR3, as DNA: TGTGCCAGCAAGGCAGGGGAAAGCAATCAGCCCCAGCATTTT.

Regarding this clone: Relative to the germline gene, one junction end is altered; a read error may explain this. The chain carries TRBV10-3 and TRBJ2-7, with 8 bases fitting TRBD2. CDR1 and CDR2 from the germline V gene are ENHRY and SYGVKD. This CDR3 region has 15 residues. The CDR3 nucleotides read TGTGCCATCAGTGATTTAGCGGGGCCCTCCCACGAGCAGTACTTC. Residues: CAISDLAGPSHEQYF.

This clone was detected only a few times. The chain uses TRBV19 and TRBJ2-1; D may be TRBD2 (5 bases). The germline V gene encodes CDR1 LNHDA and CDR2 SQIVND (reference sequence). The germline V and J ends were trimmed by 1 base and 8 bases, with 9 bases remaining between them. The CDR3 covers 13 residues. CDR3 sequence: CASSIAFGDEQFF. DNA of the CDR3: TGTGCCAGTAGTATAGCTTTCGGGGATGAGCAGTTCTTC.

With regard to this clone: The junction does not match germline at one end; this may be a read error. The chain recombines TRBV7-7 with TRBJ2-1; 9 bases fit TRBD2. CDR1 and CDR2 (germline): SSHAT, FNYEAQ (reference sequence). This CDR3 region has 15 residues. The CDR3 loop reads CASSPGLAGHNEQFF. The CDR3 DNA is TGTGCTAGCAGCCCTGGGCTAGCGGGGCACAATGAGCAGTTCTTC.

This clone occurred a few times. V usage is TRBV10-3 and J usage is TRBJ2-7; 8 nucleotides line up with TRBD1. Trimming took 3 bases from V and 1 from J; bases not matched to a gene: 8. The V gene's germline CDR1 is ENHRY and CDR2 SYGVKD. The CDR3 consists of 16 residues. CDR3 sequence (DNA): TGTGCCATCAGTGACCCACGGACAGGGTTATCCTACGAGCAGTACTTC. It codes for CAISDPRTGLSYEQYF.

The chain carries TRBV12-5 and TRBJ2-1; D may match TRBD1 or TRBD2 (5 bases each). The V end lost 1 base, the J end lost 3 bases, and 10 bases lay between the germline ends. The germline gives CDR1 LGHNT, CDR2 FRNRAP. The CDR3 extends over 15 amino acids. In DNA, the CDR3 is TGTGCTAGTGGTTTGGGAGGGGCAGTCTACAATGAGCAGTTCTTC. It translates to CASGLGGAVYNEQFF.

The chain carries TRBV28 and TRBJ1-1; D is unclear. This CDR3 contains 13 residues. Germline V CDR1 and CDR2: MDHEN, SYDVKM. V was clipped by 3 bases and J by 2 bases, with 7 bases between them. CDR3: CASSFRANTEAFF. As DNA, the CDR3 is TGTGCCAGCAGTTTCCGGGCCAACACTGAAGCTTTCTTT.

The chain links TRBV14 to TRBJ2-7; D perhaps matches TRBD2 (5 bases). Germline V gene sequence: CDR1 SGHDN, CDR2 FVKESK. The CDR3 runs 12 residues. V gave up 4 bases and J gave up 4 bases, with 8 bases separating them. The CDR3 loop is CASSLLGYEQYF. Written as DNA, the CDR3 is TGTGCCAGCAGCCTACTAGGGTACGAGCAGTACTTC.

The chain is built from TRBV25-1 and TRBJ1-1; D is undetermined. The CDR3 loop spans 12 amino acids. Germline V lookup: CDR1 MGHDK, CDR2 SYGVNS. The V end lost 7 bases, the J end lost 1 base, and 7 bases lay between the germline ends. CDR3 region: CASMQANTEAFF. The CDR3 region has the DNA TGTGCCAGCATGCAGGCGAACACTGAAGCTTTCTTT.

The chain is built from TRBV9 and TRBJ2-7; D not resolved. Per the germline V gene, CDR1 is SGDLS and CDR2 is YYNGEE. The germline V and J ends were trimmed by 7 bases and 7 bases, with 15 bases remaining between them. The CDR3 contains 12 residues. CDR3 sequence reads: CASASRLNEQYF. CDR3 bases: TGTGCCAGCGCCTCGAGGTTGAATGAGCAGTACTTC.

This chain links TRBV15 with TRBJ2-3; 8 bases agree with TRBD2. Per germline, CDR1 LNHNV and CDR2 YYDKDF (reference sequence). V gave up 3 bases and J gave up 1 base; unmatched junction bases: 3. CDR3 size: 15 residues. CDR3: CATSRSAGGTDTQYF. The CDR3 region has the DNA TGTGCCACCAGCAGGTCAGCGGGGGGCACAGATACGCAGTATTTT.

The V call is TRBV6-5, the J call TRBJ1-2, with a weak D call TRBD1 (5 bases). The CDR3 is made up of 14 amino acids. CDR1 and CDR2 from the germline V gene are MNHEY and SVGAGI. The V end lost 1 base, the J end lost 3 bases, and 9 bases lay between the germline ends. The CDR3 protein is CASSYLGGYYGYTF. In DNA, the CDR3 is TGTGCCAGCAGTTACTTGGGGGGTTACTATGGCTACACCTTC.

CDR3 loop: CASSRGAGVQEGEQYF. The CDR3 DNA is TGCGCCAGCAGCCGAGGAGCGGGAGTACAGGAGGGTGAGCAGTACTTC. This chain links TRBV4-3 with TRBJ2-7; 8 nucleotides align to TRBD2. There are 16 residues in the CDR3. V was clipped by 4 bases and J by 7 bases; unmatched bases: 15. In germline, CDR1 is LGHNA, CDR2 YSLEER.

This chain uses TRBV2 with TRBJ2-1; 8 bases map to TRBD2. The CDR3 contains 16 residues. Losses at the gene ends were 4 bases for V and 3 bases for J; bases not matched to a gene: 8. CDR1 is SNHLY and CDR2 is FYNNEI in the germline V gene. The CDR3 DNA is TGTGCCAGCAGTGGAGTACTAGCGGAGATCTACAATGAGCAGTTCTTC. Amino acid sequence: CASSGVLAEIYNEQFF.

The chain is built from TRBV30 and TRBJ1-2, with TRBD1 matching over 11 bases. The J segment lost 6 bases and the V segment lost 4 bases, leaving 7 bases of the junction unmatched. Germline assignment: CDR1 GTSNPN and CDR2 SVGIG (reference sequence). This CDR3 is built from 14 residues. This CDR3 reads CAWTGQGARNGYTF. CDR3 nucleotide sequence: TGTGCCTGGACCGGACAGGGGGCGCGTAATGGCTACACCTTC.

This sequence joins TRBV18 and TRBJ2-3; 9 bases are shared with TRBD2. The V gene's germline CDR1 is KGHSH and CDR2 LQKENI. This CDR3 has 16 residues. V gave up 0 bases and J gave up 6 bases; unmatched junction bases: 7. CDR3 loop: CASSPPTSGFDDTQYF. CDR3 bases: TGTGCCAGCTCACCACCCACTAGCGGGTTTGATGATACGCAGTATTTT.

The rearrangement joins TRBV15 to TRBJ2-3; 7 bases fit TRBD2. Germline trimming cut 3 bases from V and 0 bases from J; bases unmatched to any gene: 9. This CDR3 comprises 17 residues. The germline V gene has CDR1 LNHNV and CDR2 YYDKDF (reference sequence). CDR3 DNA: TGTGCCACCAGCAGGGACGGGGCGGGGGATAGCACAGATACGCAGTATTTT. This translates into CATSRDGAGDSTDTQYF.

The CDR3 spells CASSLLREDYNEQFF. DNA for the CDR3: TGTGCCAGCAGCCTATTGCGGGAGGACTACAATGAGCAGTTCTTC. This chain uses TRBV27 with TRBJ2-1; 8 bases align to TRBD2. CDR1 and CDR2 (germline): MNHEY, SMNVEV (reference sequence). Trimming took 6 bases from V and 3 from J; bases not matched to a gene: 7. This CDR3 spans 15 amino acids.

The J gene is TRBJ2-1, the V gene TRBV6-5; D gene uncertain. This CDR3 contains 11 residues. V was trimmed by 3 bases and J by 8 bases, leaving 5 bases between them. CDR1 and CDR2 (germline): MNHEY, SVGAGI. CDR3 protein: CASSYLDEQFF. As DNA, the CDR3 is TGTGCCAGCAGTTATCTAGATGAGCAGTTCTTC.

This clone was counted a single time. This chain joins TRBV6-6 and TRBJ1-2, with D unresolved. V lost 5 bases and J lost 0, with 4 bases in between. Germline CDR1 and CDR2: MNHNY and SVGAGI (reference sequence). The CDR3 is 12 residues long. CDR3 in amino acids: CASSPTNYGYTF. CDR3 DNA: TGTGCCAGCAGTCCGACTAACTATGGCTACACCTTC.

The gene calls are TRBV10-2 and TRBJ1-1; maybe TRBD1 (5 bases). V was cut by 6 bases and J by 8 bases, with 19 bases left in between. This CDR3 region has 14 residues. Germline V gene data show CDR1 as WSHSY and CDR2 as SAAADI. The chain's CDR3 is CASSENTHRGEAFF. For the CDR3, the DNA is TGCGCCAGCAGCGAAAACACGCACCGGGGGGAAGCTTTCTTT.

The genes are TRBV18 and TRBJ1-2; D is possibly TRBD1 (5 bases). Germline CDR1 is KGHSH and CDR2 is LQKENI. This CDR3 has 14 residues. The V end lost 3 bases, the J end lost 8 bases, and 16 bases lay between the germline ends. This CDR3 reads CASSPGDSLNGYTF. CDR3 nucleotide sequence: TGTGCCAGCTCACCTGGGGACTCACTCAACGGCTACACCTTC. The full variable domain, in which reference TRBV18 and TRBJ1-2 provide the parts outside the CDR3, is NAGVMQNPRHLVRRRGQEARLRCSPMKGHSHVYWYRQLPEEGLKFMVYLQKENIIDESGMPKERFSAEFPKEGPSILRIQQVVRGDSAAYFCASSPGDSLNGYTFGSGTRLTVV.

This clone came up a few times. The chain is built from TRBV28 and TRBJ2-7, with TRBD2 as a possible D gene (6 bases). The germline V gene has CDR1 MDHEN and CDR2 SYDVKM. V was shortened by 2 bases and J by 4 bases, with 15 bases between the two germline ends. CDR3 size: 15 residues. CDR3 sequence: CASSLGLASAYEQYF. CDR3 nucleotide sequence: TGTGCCAGCAGTTTAGGGTTGGCTAGCGCTTACGAGCAGTACTTC.

The V call is TRBV2, the J call TRBJ1-1, with TRBD1 matching 7 bases. The V gene's germline CDR1 is SNHLY and CDR2 FYNNEI. V was pared by 8 bases and J by 2 bases, with 11 bases of the junction left unmatched. CDR3 length: 15 residues. The CDR3 loop reads CASRLQGGSNTEAFF. Written as DNA, the CDR3 is TGTGCCAGCCGACTCCAGGGGGGATCTAACACTGAAGCTTTCTTT.

The chain employs TRBV7-9 and TRBJ1-2; 11 positions match TRBD1. The germline V gene has CDR1 SEHNR and CDR2 FQNEAQ (reference sequence). The J segment lost 5 bases and the V segment lost 4 bases, leaving 6 bases of the junction unmatched. There are 15 residues in the CDR3. CDR3 region: CASSSDRGRLYGYTF. Here the CDR3 DNA reads TGTGCCAGCAGCTCGGACAGGGGGCGCTTATATGGCTACACCTTC. The full variable domain, rest sourced from reference TRBV7-9 and TRBJ1-2, is DTGVSQNPRHKITKRGQNVTFRCDPISEHNRLYWYRQTLGQGPEFLTYFQNEAQLEKSRLLSDRFSAERPKGSFSTLEIQRTEQGDSAMYLCASSSDRGRLYGYTFGSGTRLTVV.